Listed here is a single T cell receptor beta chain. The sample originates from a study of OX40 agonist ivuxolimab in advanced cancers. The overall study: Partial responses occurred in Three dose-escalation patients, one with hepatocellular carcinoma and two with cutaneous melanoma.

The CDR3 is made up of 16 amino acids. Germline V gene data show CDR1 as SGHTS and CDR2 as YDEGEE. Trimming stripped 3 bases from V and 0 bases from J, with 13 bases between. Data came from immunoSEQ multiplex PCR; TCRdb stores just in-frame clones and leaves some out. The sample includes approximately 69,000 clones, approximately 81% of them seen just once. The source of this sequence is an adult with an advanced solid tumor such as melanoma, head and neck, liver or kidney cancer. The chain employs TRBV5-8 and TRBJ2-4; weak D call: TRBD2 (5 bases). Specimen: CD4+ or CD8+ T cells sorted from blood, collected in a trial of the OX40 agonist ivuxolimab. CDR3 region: CASSSSRRLAKNIQYF. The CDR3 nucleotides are TGTGCCAGCAGCTCGAGTAGGAGGCTAGCCAAAAACATTCAGTACTTC.